This T cell receptor beta chain is from a study of T cell responses to AZD1222 COVID-19 vaccine. Whole-study results and caveats: Regions left unmutated in variants are reportedly the target of nearly half of spike-specific TCRs. Baseline antibody screening turned up just a handful of seropositive AZD1222 recipients. There were vaccine-associated CD4 TCRs across spike, dominant at 160-218 and 743-854.

This clone occurred once. The target antigen is unknown. Produced via immunoSEQ multiplex PCR; TCRdb's table is partial and in-frame only. This sample yields some 120,000 clones, of which 70% to 90% are seen a single time; around 8.7% belongs to the top ten. The sequencing here drew on peripheral blood, taken on day 0 of AZD1222 vaccination. The TCR sequence derives from an adult in good health.

Written as DNA, the CDR3 is TGTGCCTGGAGACGGACGCAAACCATGAACACTGAAGCTTTCTTT. It translates to CAWRRTQTMNTEAFF. The rearrangement joins TRBV30 to TRBJ1-1; no clear D gene. CDR3 size: 15 residues. V was clipped by 3 bases and J by 0 bases, with 14 bases between them. Per the germline V gene, CDR1 is GTSNPN and CDR2 is SVGIG (reference sequence).